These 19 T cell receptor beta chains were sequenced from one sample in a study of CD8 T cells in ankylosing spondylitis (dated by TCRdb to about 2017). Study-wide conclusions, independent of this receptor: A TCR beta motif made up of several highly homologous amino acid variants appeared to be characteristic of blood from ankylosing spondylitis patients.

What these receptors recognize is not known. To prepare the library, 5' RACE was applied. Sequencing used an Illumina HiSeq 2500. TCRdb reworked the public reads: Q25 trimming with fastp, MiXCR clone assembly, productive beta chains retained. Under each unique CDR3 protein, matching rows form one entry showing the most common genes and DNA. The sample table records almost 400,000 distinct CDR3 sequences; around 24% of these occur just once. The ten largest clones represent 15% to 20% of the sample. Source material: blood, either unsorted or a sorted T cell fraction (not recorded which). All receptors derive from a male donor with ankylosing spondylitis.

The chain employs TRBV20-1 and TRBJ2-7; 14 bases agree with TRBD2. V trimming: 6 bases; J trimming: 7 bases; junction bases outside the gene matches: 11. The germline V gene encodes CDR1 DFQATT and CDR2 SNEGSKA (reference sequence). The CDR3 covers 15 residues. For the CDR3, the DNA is TGCAGTGCGGGGGGACTAGCGGGAGCCCTAGTGGAGCAGTACTTC. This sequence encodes CSAGGLAGALVEQYF.

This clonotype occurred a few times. The CDR3 loop reads CSARPRRGRNYEQYF. CDR3 DNA: TGCAGTGCTAGACCGAGGCGGGGGCGAAACTACGAGCAGTACTTC. The V gene is TRBV20-1, the J gene TRBJ2-7, with a possible D match to TRBD2 (7 bases). Germline V CDR1 and CDR2: DFQATT, SNEGSKA (reference sequence). V was pared by 2 bases and J by 3 bases, with 17 bases between. The CDR3 sequence is 15 residues long.

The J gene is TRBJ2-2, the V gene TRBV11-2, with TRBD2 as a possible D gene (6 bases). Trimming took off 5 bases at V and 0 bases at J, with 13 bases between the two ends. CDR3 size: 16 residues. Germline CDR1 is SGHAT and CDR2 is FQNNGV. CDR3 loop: CASSRISGANTGELFF. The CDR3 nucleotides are TGTGCCAGCAGCAGGATTAGCGGAGCGAACACCGGGGAGCTGTTTTTT. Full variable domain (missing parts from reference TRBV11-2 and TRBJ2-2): EAGVAQSPRYKIIEKRQSVAFWCNPISGHATLYWYQQILGQGPKLLIQFQNNGVVDDSQLPKDRFSAERLKGVDSTLKIQPAKLEDSAVYLCASSRISGANTGELFFGEGSRLTVL.

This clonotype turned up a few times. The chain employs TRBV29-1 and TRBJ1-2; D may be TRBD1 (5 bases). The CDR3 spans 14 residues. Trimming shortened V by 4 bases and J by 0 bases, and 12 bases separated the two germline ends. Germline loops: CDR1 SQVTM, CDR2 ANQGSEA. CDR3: CSVGGRDTNYGYTF. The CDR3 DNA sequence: TGCAGCGTTGGTGGCAGGGATACTAACTATGGCTACACCTTC.

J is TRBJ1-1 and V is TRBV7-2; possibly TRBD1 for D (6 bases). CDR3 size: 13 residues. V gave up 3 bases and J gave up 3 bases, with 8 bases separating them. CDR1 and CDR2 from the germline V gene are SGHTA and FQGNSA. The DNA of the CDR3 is TGTGCCAGCAGCTTCTACAGGGACACTGAAGCTTTCTTT. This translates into CASSFYRDTEAFF.

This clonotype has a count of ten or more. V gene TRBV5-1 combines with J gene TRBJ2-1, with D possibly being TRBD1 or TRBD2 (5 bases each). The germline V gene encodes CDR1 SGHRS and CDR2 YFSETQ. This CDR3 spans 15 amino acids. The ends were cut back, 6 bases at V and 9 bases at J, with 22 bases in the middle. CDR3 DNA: TGCGCCAGCACCCGAACCCTCAGGGCGGGTGGTGAGCAGTTCTTC. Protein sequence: CASTRTLRAGGEQFF.

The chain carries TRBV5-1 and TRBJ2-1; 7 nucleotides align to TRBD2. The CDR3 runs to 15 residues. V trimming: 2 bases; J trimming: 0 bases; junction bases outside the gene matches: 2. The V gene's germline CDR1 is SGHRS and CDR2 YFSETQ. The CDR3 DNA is TGCGCCAGCAGCTTCGGACTAGACTCCTACAATGAGCAGTTCTTC. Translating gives CASSFGLDSYNEQFF.

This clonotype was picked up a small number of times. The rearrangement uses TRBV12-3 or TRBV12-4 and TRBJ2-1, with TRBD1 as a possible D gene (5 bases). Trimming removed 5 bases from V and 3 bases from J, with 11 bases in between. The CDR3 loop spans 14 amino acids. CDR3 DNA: TGTGCCAGCAGTGCCGGACAACTCTACAATGAGCAGTTCTTC. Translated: CASSAGQLYNEQFF.

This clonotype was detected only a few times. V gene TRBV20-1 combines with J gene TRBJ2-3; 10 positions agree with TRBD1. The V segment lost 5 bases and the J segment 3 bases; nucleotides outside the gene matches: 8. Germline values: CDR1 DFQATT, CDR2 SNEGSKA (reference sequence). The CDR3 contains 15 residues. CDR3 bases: TGCAGTGCTTCTTGGGGGACAGGGGTGACAGATACGCAGTATTTT. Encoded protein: CSASWGTGVTDTQYF.

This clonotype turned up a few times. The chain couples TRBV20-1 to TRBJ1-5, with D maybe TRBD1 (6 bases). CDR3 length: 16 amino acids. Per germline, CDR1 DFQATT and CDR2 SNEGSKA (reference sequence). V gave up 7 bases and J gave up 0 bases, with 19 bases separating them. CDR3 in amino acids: CSVQDRRKTSNQPQHF. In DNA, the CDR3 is TGCAGTGTTCAGGACAGAAGAAAGACTAGCAATCAGCCCCAGCATTTT.

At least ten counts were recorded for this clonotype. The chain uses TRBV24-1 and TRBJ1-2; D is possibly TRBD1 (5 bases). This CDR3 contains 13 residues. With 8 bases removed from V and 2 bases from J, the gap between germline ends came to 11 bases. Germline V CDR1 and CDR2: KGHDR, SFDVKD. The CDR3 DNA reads TGTGCCACCAACGATGGGGCGAACTATGGCTACACCTTC. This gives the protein CATNDGANYGYTF.

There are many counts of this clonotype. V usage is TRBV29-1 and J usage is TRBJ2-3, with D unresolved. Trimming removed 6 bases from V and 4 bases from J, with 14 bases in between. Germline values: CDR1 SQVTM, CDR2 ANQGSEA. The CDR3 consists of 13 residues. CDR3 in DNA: TGCAGCGTCGGCAGTAGTCAACCAGATACGCAGTATTTT. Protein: CSVGSSQPDTQYF.

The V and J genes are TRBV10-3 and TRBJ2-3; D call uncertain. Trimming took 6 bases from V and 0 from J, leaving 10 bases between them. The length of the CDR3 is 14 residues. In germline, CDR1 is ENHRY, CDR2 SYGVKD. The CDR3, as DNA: TGTGCCATCAGGCCCGGCCCTAGCACAGATACGCAGTATTTT. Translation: CAIRPGPSTDTQYF.

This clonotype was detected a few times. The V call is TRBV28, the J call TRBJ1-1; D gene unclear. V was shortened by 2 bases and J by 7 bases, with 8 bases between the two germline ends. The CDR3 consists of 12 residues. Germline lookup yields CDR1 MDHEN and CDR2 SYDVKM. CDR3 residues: CASSLDQVEAFF. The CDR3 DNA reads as TGTGCCAGCAGTTTAGATCAGGTTGAAGCTTTCTTT.

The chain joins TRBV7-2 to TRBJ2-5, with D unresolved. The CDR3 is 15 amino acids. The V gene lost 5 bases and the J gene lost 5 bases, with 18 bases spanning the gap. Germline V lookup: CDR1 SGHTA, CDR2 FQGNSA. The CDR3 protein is CASSPGPPGSETQYF. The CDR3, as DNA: TGTGCCAGCAGCCCGGGTCCCCCCGGTTCGGAGACCCAGTACTTC. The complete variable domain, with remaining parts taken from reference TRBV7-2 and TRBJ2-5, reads GAGVSQSPSNKVTEKGKDVELRCDPISGHTALYWYRQSLGQGLEFLIYFQGNSAPDKSGLPSDRFSAERTGGSVSTLTIQRTQQEDSAVYLCASSPGPPGSETQYFGPGTRLLVL.

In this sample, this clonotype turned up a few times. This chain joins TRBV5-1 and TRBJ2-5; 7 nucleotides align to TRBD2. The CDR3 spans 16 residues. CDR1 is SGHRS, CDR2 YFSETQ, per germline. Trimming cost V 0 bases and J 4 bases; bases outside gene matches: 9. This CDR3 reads CASSLAGGSTAETQYF. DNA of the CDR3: TGCGCCAGCAGCTTGGCCGGCGGGAGTACGGCAGAGACCCAGTACTTC.

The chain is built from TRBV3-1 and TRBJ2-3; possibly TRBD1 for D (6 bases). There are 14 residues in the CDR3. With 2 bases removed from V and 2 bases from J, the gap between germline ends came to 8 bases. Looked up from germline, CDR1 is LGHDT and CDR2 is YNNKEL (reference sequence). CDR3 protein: CASSQKGVTDTQYF. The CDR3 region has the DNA TGTGCCAGCAGCCAAAAGGGGGTCACAGATACGCAGTATTTT.

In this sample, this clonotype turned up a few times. The chain's CDR3 is CASSFPRETQYF. CDR3 bases: TGTGCCAGCAGCTTTCCCCGGGAGACCCAGTACTTC. The V gene is TRBV7-2, the J gene TRBJ2-5; D uncertain. This CDR3 has 12 amino acids. Germline CDR1 and CDR2: SGHTA and FQGNSA. Trimming removed 3 bases from V and 5 bases from J, with 7 bases in between.

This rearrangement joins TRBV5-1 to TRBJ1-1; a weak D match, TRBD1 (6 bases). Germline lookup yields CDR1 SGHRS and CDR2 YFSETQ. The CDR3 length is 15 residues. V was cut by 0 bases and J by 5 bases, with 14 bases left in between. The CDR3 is CASSLEQGSRTEAFF. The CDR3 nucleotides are TGCGCCAGCAGCTTGGAACAGGGAAGTCGGACTGAAGCTTTCTTT.